This T cell receptor beta chain was sequenced during a study of blood T cells in healthy people across ages. Drawn from each donor were about 9 milliliters of peripheral blood. Primers used in a second PCR of roughly 7 to 12 cycles were a sample-barcoded 5' primer and a J-beta primer mix. TCRdb fed the 5' RACE reads into MiXCR, producing one record per CDR3 protein. This table has 1.5 million to 2 million distinct CDR3 sequences, 35% to 50% appearing once. Germline V CDR1 and CDR2: SEHNR, FQNEAQ (reference sequence). This CDR3 comprises 15 residues. V was clipped by 5 bases and J by 2 bases, with 12 bases between them. The study's findings and limits: Long-lived donors exceeded aged donors in naive CD4+ cells and diversity.

For this clonotype: The antigen is not known.

This TCR was sampled from a human donor in good health. V usage is TRBV7-9 and J usage is TRBJ2-2, with D unclear. The sample consisted of blood. As DNA, the CDR3 is TGTGCCAGCAGCCTTCGACACTTAAACACCGGGGAGCTGTTTTTT. Amino acid sequence: CASSLRHLNTGELFF.